The rows below give T cell receptor beta chains drawn from one sample of a study of cytomegalovirus exposure and HLA in healthy donors. Produced via immunoSEQ multiplex PCR; TCRdb's table is partial and in-frame only. The table shows approximately 160,000 clones, with around 80% occurring only once. Sequenced material: PBMCs. Receptors were obtained from a woman aged 45-65 years in good health and CMV-seropositive. Both conserved end residues are part of each CDR3. D genes are given only for firm matches. Clone size is stated in some rows and not others, as once, few, many or a class when expanded.

d_call: .
j_call: TRBJ1-4
v_call: TRBV30
clone_size: .
cdr3_nt: TGTGCCTGGAGCCCCTTAGGGGGAACTAATGAAAAACTGTTTTTT
cdr3_aa: CAWSPLGGTNEKLFF

d_call: .
j_call: TRBJ2-7
v_call: TRBV18
clone_size: .
cdr3_nt: TGTGCCAGCTCTCCTGGAGGATCCTACGAGCAGTACTTC
cdr3_aa: CASSPGGSYEQYF

d_call: TRBD1
j_call: TRBJ1-2
v_call: TRBV10-3
clone_size: few
cdr3_nt: TGTGCCATCAGTGAGCCACAGGGGTTTAAGTATGGCTACACCTTC
cdr3_aa: CAISEPQGFKYGYTF

d_call: .
j_call: TRBJ2-7
v_call: TRBV6-6
clone_size: .
cdr3_nt: TGTGCCACGACTTCCGGGACATCCTACGAGCAGTACTTC
cdr3_aa: CATTSGTSYEQYF

d_call: .
j_call: TRBJ1-1
v_call: TRBV30
clone_size: .
cdr3_nt: TGTGCCTGGAGTGTAAAAGGGAGAGGGATATCGAACACTGAAGCTTTCTTT
cdr3_aa: CAWSVKGRGISNTEAFF

d_call: TRBD1
j_call: TRBJ2-2
v_call: TRBV19
clone_size: few
cdr3_nt: TGTGCCAGTAGTACGACCGGGACAGGGTACGGGGAGCTGTTTTTT
cdr3_aa: CASSTTGTGYGELFF

d_call: .
j_call: TRBJ1-1
v_call: TRBV20-1
clone_size: once
cdr3_nt: TGCAGTGTTCGGGTCGACACTGAAGCTTTCTTT
cdr3_aa: CSVRVDTEAFF

d_call: TRBD2
j_call: TRBJ2-3
v_call: TRBV7-9
clone_size: .
cdr3_nt: TGTTCCAGCAGCTGGAGACTAGCGGGGGGCACAGATACGCAGTATTTT
cdr3_aa: CSSSWRLAGGTDTQYF

d_call: .
j_call: TRBJ1-1
v_call: TRBV7-9
clone_size: .
cdr3_nt: TGTGCCAGCAGCCCCGGGGGACTCACGAACACTGAAGCTTTCTTT
cdr3_aa: CASSPGGLTNTEAFF

d_call: .
j_call: TRBJ2-7
v_call: TRBV11-2
clone_size: .
cdr3_nt: TGTGCCAGCAGCTTAGATCGTGGGGGCCACGAGCAGTACTTC
cdr3_aa: CASSLDRGGHEQYF

d_call: .
j_call: TRBJ1-6
v_call: TRBV6-6
clone_size: few
cdr3_nt: TGTGCCAGCAGTATACAGGGTGATTTTGATAATTCACCCCTCCACTTT
cdr3_aa: CASSIQGDFDNSPLHF

d_call: TRBD1
j_call: TRBJ2-3
v_call: TRBV15
clone_size: .
cdr3_nt: TGTGCCACCAGCAGAGAAATTGACAGGGGGACGAATACGCAGTATTTT
cdr3_aa: CATSREIDRGTNTQYF

d_call: TRBD1
j_call: TRBJ1-6
v_call: TRBV10-3
clone_size: .
cdr3_nt: TGTGCCATCAGTAGGGGACAGGGCAATTCACCCCTCCACTTT
cdr3_aa: CAISRGQGNSPLHF

d_call: TRBD2
j_call: TRBJ2-3
v_call: TRBV6-1
clone_size: .
cdr3_nt: TGTGCCAGCAGTTCATGGACTAGCGCAGATACGCAGTATTTT
cdr3_aa: CASSSWTSADTQYF

d_call: TRBD1
j_call: TRBJ1-2
v_call: TRBV6-1
clone_size: once
cdr3_nt: TGTGCCAGCAGTGCCGACAGGGGAGATGGCTATGGCTACACCTTC
cdr3_aa: CASSADRGDGYGYTF

d_call: TRBD1
j_call: TRBJ1-6
v_call: TRBV10-2
clone_size: .
cdr3_nt: TGCGCCAGCAAAAGTGGACAGGGGGCCTCGGGGAATTCACCCCTCCACTTT
cdr3_aa: CASKSGQGASGNSPLHF

d_call: TRBD1
j_call: TRBJ2-1
v_call: TRBV4-1
clone_size: .
cdr3_nt: TGCGCCAGCAGCGGACAACAGGGGTTCTCCTACAATGAGCAGTTCTTC
cdr3_aa: CASSGQQGFSYNEQFF

d_call: TRBD2
j_call: TRBJ2-5
v_call: TRBV7-6
clone_size: .
cdr3_nt: TGTGCCAGCAGCTTAGGAGCGGGGGGGCTGGGGGAGACCCAGTACTTC
cdr3_aa: CASSLGAGGLGETQYF

d_call: .
j_call: TRBJ1-1
v_call: TRBV30
clone_size: .
cdr3_nt: TGTGCCTGGAGTGACCTACCGAGGGACACTGAAGCTTTCTTT
cdr3_aa: CAWSDLPRDTEAFF

d_call: .
j_call: TRBJ1-2
v_call: TRBV29-1
clone_size: .
cdr3_nt: TGCAGCGGCGTACAGGGATATGGCTACACCTTC
cdr3_aa: CSGVQGYGYTF

d_call: .
j_call: TRBJ2-3
v_call: TRBV9
clone_size: .
cdr3_nt: TGTGCCAGCAGCGACGACAGGTCAAAGGGCCCAGATACGCAGTATTTT
cdr3_aa: CASSDDRSKGPDTQYF

d_call: TRBD1
j_call: TRBJ1-5
v_call: TRBV6-1
clone_size: .
cdr3_nt: TGTGCCAGCAGTGTAGGGGGCGCGAATCAGCCCCAGCATTTT
cdr3_aa: CASSVGGANQPQHF

d_call: TRBD2
j_call: TRBJ2-5
v_call: TRBV5-1
clone_size: .
cdr3_nt: TGCGCCAGCAGCTTGGGGACTAGCGGGGTCGAGACCCAGTACTTC
cdr3_aa: CASSLGTSGVETQYF

d_call: TRBD2
j_call: TRBJ2-1
v_call: TRBV6-5
clone_size: .
cdr3_nt: TGTGCCAGCAGTTTAGGGACTAGCGCCTACAATGAGCAGTTCTTC
cdr3_aa: CASSLGTSAYNEQFF

d_call: TRBD1
j_call: TRBJ1-6
v_call: TRBV19
clone_size: .
cdr3_nt: TGTGCCAGTCAGACAGGGGCGAGACTAAAGAATTCACCCCTCCACTTT
cdr3_aa: CASQTGARLKNSPLHF

d_call: .
j_call: TRBJ1-1
v_call: TRBV6-5
clone_size: .
cdr3_nt: TGTGCCAGCAGTTCCCCCGGGGGGGCGCTGACTGAAGCTTTCTTT
cdr3_aa: CASSSPGGALTEAFF

d_call: .
j_call: TRBJ2-7
v_call: TRBV5-1
clone_size: .
cdr3_nt: TGCGCCAGCAGCTTCCGATGGACAGCTCAATGGCCTACCTACGGGCAGTACTTC
cdr3_aa: CASSFRWTAQWPTYGQYF

d_call: TRBD1
j_call: TRBJ2-2
v_call: TRBV19
clone_size: .
cdr3_nt: TGTGCCAGTAGTAGCCCCGGGGACAGGGGGCATGGCGGGGAGCTGTTTTTT
cdr3_aa: CASSSPGDRGHGGELFF

d_call: .
j_call: TRBJ1-1
v_call: TRBV19
clone_size: .
cdr3_nt: TGTGCCAGTAGTTCCGGACAGATGAACACTGAAGCTTTCTTT
cdr3_aa: CASSSGQMNTEAFF

d_call: .
j_call: TRBJ1-1
v_call: TRBV6-6
clone_size: .
cdr3_nt: TGTGCCAGCAGCCCACGCGCCTCGAACACTGAAGCTTTCTTT
cdr3_aa: CASSPRASNTEAFF

d_call: TRBD1
j_call: TRBJ2-5
v_call: TRBV5-1
clone_size: .
cdr3_nt: TGCGCCAGCAGCCAAGGGGGCTTAGCAGAGACCCAGTACTTC
cdr3_aa: CASSQGGLAETQYF

d_call: .
j_call: TRBJ1-1
v_call: TRBV18
clone_size: .
cdr3_nt: TGTGCCAGCTCCCCGAGGGGGGGCACTGAAGCTTTCTTT
cdr3_aa: CASSPRGGTEAFF

d_call: .
j_call: TRBJ2-5
v_call: TRBV7-9
clone_size: .
cdr3_nt: TGTGCCAGCAGCTCTCAACCGGGGGAGACCCAGTACTTC
cdr3_aa: CASSSQPGETQYF

d_call: TRBD1
j_call: TRBJ2-7
v_call: TRBV10-3
clone_size: .
cdr3_nt: TGTGCCATCAGTACGGGACAGGACACATACGAGCAGTACTTC
cdr3_aa: CAISTGQDTYEQYF

d_call: .
j_call: TRBJ2-5
v_call: TRBV9
clone_size: .
cdr3_nt: TGTGCCAGCAGCGTTCGAACAGGGTTTGAGACCCAGTACTTC
cdr3_aa: CASSVRTGFETQYF

d_call: TRBD2
j_call: TRBJ2-7
v_call: TRBV5-1
clone_size: .
cdr3_nt: TGCGCCAGCAGCAAAGGCGGGGGATCCTCCTACGAGCAGTACTTC
cdr3_aa: CASSKGGGSSYEQYF

d_call: TRBD1
j_call: TRBJ1-1
v_call: TRBV6-1
clone_size: .
cdr3_nt: TGTGCCAGCAGACAGGGGGTGACTGAAGCTTTCTTT
cdr3_aa: CASRQGVTEAFF

d_call: TRBD1
j_call: TRBJ2-7
v_call: TRBV30
clone_size: few
cdr3_nt: TGTGCCTGGAGTGGGGGACAGGGAGCAAACGAGCAGTACTTC
cdr3_aa: CAWSGGQGANEQYF

d_call: .
j_call: TRBJ1-2
v_call: TRBV10-3
clone_size: once
cdr3_nt: TGTGCCATCAGTGAGGCAGGGGAAAGGTATGGCTACACCTTC
cdr3_aa: CAISEAGERYGYTF

d_call: TRBD1
j_call: TRBJ1-3
v_call: TRBV5-1
clone_size: .
cdr3_nt: TGCGCCAGCAGCTACGTAGGGACAGGGGCTGGAAACACCATATATTTT
cdr3_aa: CASSYVGTGAGNTIYF

d_call: .
j_call: TRBJ1-1
v_call: TRBV7-9
clone_size: .
cdr3_nt: TGTGCCAGCAGCTTGGGCTCGAACACTGAAGCTTTCTTT
cdr3_aa: CASSLGSNTEAFF

d_call: .
j_call: TRBJ1-1
v_call: TRBV15
clone_size: .
cdr3_nt: TGTGCCACCAGCAGTCCGAAGGGGGAGTTTACTGAAGCTTTCTTT
cdr3_aa: CATSSPKGEFTEAFF

d_call: .
j_call: TRBJ1-1
v_call: TRBV6-1
clone_size: .
cdr3_nt: TGTACCAGTTCGGACCCGAGCGGACGCACTGAAGCTTTCTTT
cdr3_aa: CTSSDPSGRTEAFF

d_call: TRBD2
j_call: TRBJ2-7
v_call: TRBV27
clone_size: .
cdr3_nt: TGTGCCAGCACTCGGGGGGGCCTCCACGAGCAGTACTTC
cdr3_aa: CASTRGGLHEQYF

d_call: TRBD1
j_call: TRBJ1-5
v_call: TRBV6-1
clone_size: .
cdr3_nt: TGTGCCAGCAGTGAAGGAGGGACAGGGATTCATAGCAATCAGCCCCAGCATTTT
cdr3_aa: CASSEGGTGIHSNQPQHF

d_call: .
j_call: TRBJ2-2
v_call: TRBV30
clone_size: few
cdr3_nt: TGTGCCTGGGTGGGGGGGCCCGGGGAGCTGTTTTTT
cdr3_aa: CAWVGGPGELFF

d_call: .
j_call: TRBJ2-2
v_call: TRBV7-2
clone_size: .
cdr3_nt: TGTGCCAGCAGCTTAGGAGGCATCGGGGAGCTGTTTTTT
cdr3_aa: CASSLGGIGELFF

d_call: TRBD2
j_call: TRBJ2-5
v_call: TRBV14
clone_size: .
cdr3_nt: TGTGCCAGCAGCCAAGATCAGTTTTGGACTAGCGGGGGCCTACAAGAGACCCAGTACTTC
cdr3_aa: CASSQDQFWTSGGLQETQYF

d_call: TRBD1
j_call: TRBJ1-2
v_call: TRBV7-9
clone_size: .
cdr3_nt: TGTGCCAGCAGCTTAAGGCAGGGGGGAACTTATGGCTACACCTTC
cdr3_aa: CASSLRQGGTYGYTF

d_call: .
j_call: TRBJ2-6
v_call: TRBV7-3
clone_size: .
cdr3_nt: TGTGCCAGCAGCCTCGACAGCTCTGGGGCCAACGTCCTGACTTTC
cdr3_aa: CASSLDSSGANVLTF

d_call: TRBD1
j_call: TRBJ1-2
v_call: TRBV5-1
clone_size: .
cdr3_nt: TGCGCCAGCAGCTTGGACAGGGGAAACTATGGCTACACCTTC
cdr3_aa: CASSLDRGNYGYTF

d_call: TRBD2
j_call: TRBJ2-2
v_call: TRBV27
clone_size: .
cdr3_nt: TGTGCCAGCAGTTTAATCGGGGAGGGGACCGGGGAGCTGTTTTTT
cdr3_aa: CASSLIGEGTGELFF

d_call: .
j_call: TRBJ1-6
v_call: TRBV5-1
clone_size: .
cdr3_nt: TGCGCCAGCAGCTTTTCAAGGAGCTATAATTCACCCCTCCACTTT
cdr3_aa: CASSFSRSYNSPLHF

d_call: TRBD1
j_call: TRBJ1-1
v_call: TRBV4-1
clone_size: .
cdr3_nt: TGCGCCAGCAGCCACGACAGGGTTTGGAACACTGAAGCTTTCTTT
cdr3_aa: CASSHDRVWNTEAFF

d_call: .
j_call: TRBJ2-7
v_call: TRBV7-2
clone_size: .
cdr3_nt: TGTGCCAGCAGCTTTGTGGGCTACGAGCAGTACTTC
cdr3_aa: CASSFVGYEQYF

d_call: .
j_call: TRBJ1-4
v_call: TRBV6-5
clone_size: .
cdr3_nt: TGTGCCAGCGTGGGTGGGGGGGCTAATGAAAAACTGTTTTTT
cdr3_aa: CASVGGGANEKLFF

d_call: TRBD2
j_call: TRBJ2-1
v_call: TRBV9
clone_size: .
cdr3_nt: TGTGCCAGCAGCGAGCGGGGGGCACCCTACAATGAGCAGTTCTTC
cdr3_aa: CASSERGAPYNEQFF

d_call: .
j_call: TRBJ2-2
v_call: TRBV18
clone_size: .
cdr3_nt: TGTGCCAGCTCACCCCTCCAAGTGCGCACCGGGGAGCTGTTTTTT
cdr3_aa: CASSPLQVRTGELFF